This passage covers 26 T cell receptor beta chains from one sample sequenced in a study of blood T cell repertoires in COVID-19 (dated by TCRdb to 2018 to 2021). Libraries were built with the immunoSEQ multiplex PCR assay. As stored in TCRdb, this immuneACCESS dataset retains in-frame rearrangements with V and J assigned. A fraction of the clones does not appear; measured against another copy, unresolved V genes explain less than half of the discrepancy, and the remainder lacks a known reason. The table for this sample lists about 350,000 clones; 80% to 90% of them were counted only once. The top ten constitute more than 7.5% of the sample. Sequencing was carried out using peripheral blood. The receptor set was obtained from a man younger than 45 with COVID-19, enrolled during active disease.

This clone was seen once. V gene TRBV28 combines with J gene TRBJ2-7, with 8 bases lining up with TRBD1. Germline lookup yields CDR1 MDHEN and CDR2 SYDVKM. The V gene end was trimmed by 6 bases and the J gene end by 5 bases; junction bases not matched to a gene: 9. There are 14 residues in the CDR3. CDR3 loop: CASRPDRGSHEQYF. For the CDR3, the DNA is TGTGCCAGCAGACCAGACAGGGGATCCCACGAGCAGTACTTC.

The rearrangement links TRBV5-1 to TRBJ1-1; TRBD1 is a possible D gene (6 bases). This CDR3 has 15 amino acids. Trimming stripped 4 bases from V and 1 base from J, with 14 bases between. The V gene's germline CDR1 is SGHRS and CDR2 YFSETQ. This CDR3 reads CASSLNVQGNTEAFF. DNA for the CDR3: TGCGCCAGCAGCCTAAATGTACAGGGGAACACTGAAGCTTTCTTT.

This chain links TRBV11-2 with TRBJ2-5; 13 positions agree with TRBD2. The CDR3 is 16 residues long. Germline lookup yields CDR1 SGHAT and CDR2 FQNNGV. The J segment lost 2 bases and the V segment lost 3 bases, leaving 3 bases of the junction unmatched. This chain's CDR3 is CASSLWTSGSQETQYF. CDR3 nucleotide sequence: TGTGCCAGCAGCTTGTGGACTAGCGGGAGTCAAGAGACCCAGTACTTC.

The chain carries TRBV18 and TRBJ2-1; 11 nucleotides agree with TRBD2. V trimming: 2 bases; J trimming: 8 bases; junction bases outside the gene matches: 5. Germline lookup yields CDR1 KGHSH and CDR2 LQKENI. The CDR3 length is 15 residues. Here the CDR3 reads CASSPYSGRAHEQFF. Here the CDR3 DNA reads TGTGCCAGCTCACCATATAGCGGGAGGGCCCATGAGCAGTTCTTC.

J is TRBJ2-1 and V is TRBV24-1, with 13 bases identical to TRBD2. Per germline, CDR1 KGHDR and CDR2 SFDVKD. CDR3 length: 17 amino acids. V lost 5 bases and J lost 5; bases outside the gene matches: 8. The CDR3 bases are TGTGCCACCAGTGGTAGACTGGGACTAGCGGGAAACAATGAGCAGTTCTTC. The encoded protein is CATSGRLGLAGNNEQFF.

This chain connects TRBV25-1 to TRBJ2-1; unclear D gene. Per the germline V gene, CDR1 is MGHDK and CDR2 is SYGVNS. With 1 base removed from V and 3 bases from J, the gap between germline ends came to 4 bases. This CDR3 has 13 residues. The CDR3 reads CASSELVYNEQFF. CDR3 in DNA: TGTGCCAGCAGTGAATTAGTCTACAATGAGCAGTTCTTC.

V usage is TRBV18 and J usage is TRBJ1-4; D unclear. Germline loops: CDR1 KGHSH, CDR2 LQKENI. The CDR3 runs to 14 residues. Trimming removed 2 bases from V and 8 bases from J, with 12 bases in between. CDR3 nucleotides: TGTGCCAGCTCACCAGTACCGGGTGACGAAAAACTGTTTTTT. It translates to CASSPVPGDEKLFF.

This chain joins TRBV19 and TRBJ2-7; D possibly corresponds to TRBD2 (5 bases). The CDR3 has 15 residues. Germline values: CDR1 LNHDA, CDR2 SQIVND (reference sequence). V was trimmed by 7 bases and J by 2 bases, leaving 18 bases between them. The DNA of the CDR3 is TGTGCCAGTACATCAAGAGGGCGTGGGGCCTACGAGCAGTACTTC. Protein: CASTSRGRGAYEQYF.

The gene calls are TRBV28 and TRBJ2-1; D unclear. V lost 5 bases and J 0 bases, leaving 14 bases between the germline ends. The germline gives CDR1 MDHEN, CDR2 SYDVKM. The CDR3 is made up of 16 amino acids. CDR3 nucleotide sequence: TGTGCCAGCAGTCCGCTCTTGGTTAGCTCCTACAATGAGCAGTTCTTC. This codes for CASSPLLVSSYNEQFF.

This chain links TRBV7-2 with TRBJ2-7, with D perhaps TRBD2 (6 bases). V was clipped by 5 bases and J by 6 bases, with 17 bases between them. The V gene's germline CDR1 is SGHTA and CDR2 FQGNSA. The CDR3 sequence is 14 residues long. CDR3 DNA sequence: TGTGCCAGCAGCGTTGGAAGGAGGGACGGCGAGCAGTACTTC. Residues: CASSVGRRDGEQYF.

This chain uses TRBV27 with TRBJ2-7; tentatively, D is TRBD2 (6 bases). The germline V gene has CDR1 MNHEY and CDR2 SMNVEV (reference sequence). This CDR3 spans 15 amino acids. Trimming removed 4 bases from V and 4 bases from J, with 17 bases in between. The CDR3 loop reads CASSSFGDSSYEQYF. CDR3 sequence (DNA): TGTGCCAGCAGTTCCTTCGGGGACTCGAGTTACGAGCAGTACTTC.

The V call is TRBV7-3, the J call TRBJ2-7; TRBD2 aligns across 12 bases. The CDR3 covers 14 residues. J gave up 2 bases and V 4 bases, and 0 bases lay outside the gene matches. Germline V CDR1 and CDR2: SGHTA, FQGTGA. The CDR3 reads CASSSSGGAYEQYF. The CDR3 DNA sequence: TGTGCCAGCAGCTCTAGCGGGGGGGCCTACGAGCAGTACTTC.

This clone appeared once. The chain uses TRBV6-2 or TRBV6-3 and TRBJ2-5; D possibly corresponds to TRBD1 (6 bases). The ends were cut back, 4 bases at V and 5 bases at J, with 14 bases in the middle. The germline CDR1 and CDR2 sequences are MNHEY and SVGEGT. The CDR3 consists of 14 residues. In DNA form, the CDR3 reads TGTGCCAGCAGTTTACAGGGTCCGGGTGAGACCCAGTACTTC. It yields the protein CASSLQGPGETQYF.

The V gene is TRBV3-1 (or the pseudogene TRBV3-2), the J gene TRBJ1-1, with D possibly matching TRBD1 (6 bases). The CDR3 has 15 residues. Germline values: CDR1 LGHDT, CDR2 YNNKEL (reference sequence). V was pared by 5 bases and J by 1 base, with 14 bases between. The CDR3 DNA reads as TGTGCCAGCAGCAACTCAGGGGCCCGGAACACTGAAGCTTTCTTT. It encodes CASSNSGARNTEAFF.

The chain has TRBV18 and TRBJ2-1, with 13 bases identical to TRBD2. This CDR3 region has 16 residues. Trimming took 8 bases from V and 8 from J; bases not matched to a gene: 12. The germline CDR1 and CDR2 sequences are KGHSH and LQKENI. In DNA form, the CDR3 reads TGTGCCAGCCTACCGGGACTAGCGGGGTCAGGTGATGAGCAGTTCTTC. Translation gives CASLPGLAGSGDEQFF.

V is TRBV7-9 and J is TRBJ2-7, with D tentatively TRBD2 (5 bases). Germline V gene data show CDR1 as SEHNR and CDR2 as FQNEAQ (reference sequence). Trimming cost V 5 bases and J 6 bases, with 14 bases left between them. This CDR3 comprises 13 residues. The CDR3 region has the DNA TGTGCCAGCAGCCCCTCGGAGGTCACCGAGCAGTACTTC. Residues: CASSPSEVTEQYF.

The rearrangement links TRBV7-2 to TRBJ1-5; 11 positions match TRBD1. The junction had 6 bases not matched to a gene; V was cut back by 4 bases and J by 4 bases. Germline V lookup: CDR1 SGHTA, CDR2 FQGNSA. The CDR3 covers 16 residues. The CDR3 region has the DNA TGTGCCAGCAGCTCAGGGACAGGGGGAGGTAATCAGCCCCAGCATTTT. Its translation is CASSSGTGGGNQPQHF.

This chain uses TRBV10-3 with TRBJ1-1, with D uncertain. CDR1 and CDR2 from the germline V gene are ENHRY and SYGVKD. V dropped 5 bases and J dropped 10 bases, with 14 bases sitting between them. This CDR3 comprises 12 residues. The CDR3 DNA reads TGTGCCATCAGTAACGATCGGGGAAGAGCTTTCTTT. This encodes CAISNDRGRAFF.

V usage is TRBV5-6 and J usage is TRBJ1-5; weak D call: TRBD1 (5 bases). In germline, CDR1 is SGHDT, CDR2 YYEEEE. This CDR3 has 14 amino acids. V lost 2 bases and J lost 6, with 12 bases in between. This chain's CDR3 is CASSFPGHGQPQHF. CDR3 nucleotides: TGTGCCAGCAGCTTTCCAGGGCACGGTCAGCCCCAGCATTTT.

The CDR3 coding sequence is TGTGCCAGCAGCTCCTTCGGGGAGACCACCTACGAGCAGTACTTC. This gives the protein CASSSFGETTYEQYF. This rearrangement joins TRBV7-2 to TRBJ2-7, with D possibly matching TRBD2 (5 bases). V shed 4 bases and J shed 2 bases, with 15 bases lying between them. The germline CDR1 and CDR2 sequences are SGHTA and FQGNSA. The CDR3 is made up of 15 amino acids.

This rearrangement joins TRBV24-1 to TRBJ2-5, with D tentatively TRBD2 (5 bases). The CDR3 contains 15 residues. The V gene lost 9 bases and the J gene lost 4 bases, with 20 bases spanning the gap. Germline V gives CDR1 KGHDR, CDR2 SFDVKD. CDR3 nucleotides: TGTGCCACCGCGGGCAGTTTCACCGTCGGAGAGACCCAGTACTTC. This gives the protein CATAGSFTVGETQYF.

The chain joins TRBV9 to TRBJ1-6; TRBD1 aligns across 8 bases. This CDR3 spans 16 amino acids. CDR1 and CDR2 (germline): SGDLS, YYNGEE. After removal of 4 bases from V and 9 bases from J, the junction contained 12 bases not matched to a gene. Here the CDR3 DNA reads TGTGCCAGCAGCCCGACGGCAGGGGGCTTGGGTTCACCCCTCCACTTT. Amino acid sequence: CASSPTAGGLGSPLHF.

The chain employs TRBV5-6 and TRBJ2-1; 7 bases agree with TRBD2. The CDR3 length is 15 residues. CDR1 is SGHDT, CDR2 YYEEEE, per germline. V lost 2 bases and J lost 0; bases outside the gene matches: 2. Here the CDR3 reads CASSFGGSSYNEQFF. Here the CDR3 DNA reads TGTGCCAGCAGCTTCGGGGGGAGCTCCTACAATGAGCAGTTCTTC.

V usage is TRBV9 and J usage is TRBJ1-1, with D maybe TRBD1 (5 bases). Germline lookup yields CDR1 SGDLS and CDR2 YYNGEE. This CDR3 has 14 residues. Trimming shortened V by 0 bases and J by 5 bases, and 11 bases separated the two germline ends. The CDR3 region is CASSVAGGETEAFF. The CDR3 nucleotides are TGTGCCAGCAGCGTAGCGGGGGGGGAGACTGAAGCTTTCTTT. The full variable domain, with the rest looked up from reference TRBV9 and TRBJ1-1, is DSGVTQTPKHLITATGQRVTLRCSPRSGDLSVYWYQQSLDQGLQFLIQYYNGEERAKGNILERFSAQQFPDLHSELNLSSLELGDSALYFCASSVAGGETEAFFGQGTRLTVV.

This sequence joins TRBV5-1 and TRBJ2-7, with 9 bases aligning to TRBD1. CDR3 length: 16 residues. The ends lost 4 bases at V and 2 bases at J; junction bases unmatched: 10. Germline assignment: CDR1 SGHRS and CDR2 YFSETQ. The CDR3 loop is CASSPFQDRGAYEQYF. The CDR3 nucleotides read TGCGCCAGCAGCCCATTCCAGGACAGGGGCGCCTACGAGCAGTACTTC. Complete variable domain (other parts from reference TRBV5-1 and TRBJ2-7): KAGVTQTPRYLIKTRGQQVTLSCSPISGHRSVSWYQQTPGQGLQFLFEYFSETQRNKGNFPGRFSGRQFSNSRSEMNVSTLELGDSALYLCASSPFQDRGAYEQYFGPGTRLTVT.

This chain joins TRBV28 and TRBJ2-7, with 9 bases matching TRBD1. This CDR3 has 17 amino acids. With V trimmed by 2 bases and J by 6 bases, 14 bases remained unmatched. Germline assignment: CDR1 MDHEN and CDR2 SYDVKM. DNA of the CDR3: TGTGCCAGCAGTTTAGACCAATACGGGACAGGGAATAGCGAGCAGTACTTC. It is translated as CASSLDQYGTGNSEQYF.